These 8 T cell receptor beta chains came from one sample sequenced in a study of CD8+CD57+ T cells in acquired aplastic anemia listed by TCRdb under 2018. The instrument was an Illumina HiSeq 2000. Genomic DNA was used as template for profiling of TCR beta VDJ combinations and CDR3 sequences. TCRdb reprocessing: public reads trimmed at Q25 with fastp, clones called with MiXCR, in-frame beta chains kept. Records with the same CDR3 protein are collapsed into one entry carrying the most frequent genes and DNA. The table for this sample lists some 140,000 distinct CDR3 sequences; roughly 54% of them were counted only once. The ten biggest clones cover over 9.5% of the sample. The patients picked for sequencing were ones in whom flow cytometry had shown an expansion of CD8+CD57+ cells. Sequencing used sorted CD4+, CD8+, or CD8+CD57+ T cells (not recorded which) from PBMCs. The receptors stem from a human donor with aplastic anemia.

The V and J genes are TRBV27 and TRBJ2-3, with unresolved D. The CDR3 is 13 residues long. Per the germline V gene, CDR1 is MNHEY and CDR2 is SMNVEV (reference sequence). Deletions cut 0 bases from V and 8 bases from J, with 9 bases between. The CDR3 here is CASSLSVTGTQYF. CDR3 bases: TGTGCCAGCAGTTTATCAGTAACGGGTACGCAGTATTTT.

The chain joins TRBV6-1 to TRBJ2-5; D perhaps matches TRBD1 (6 bases). This CDR3 is built from 14 residues. CDR1 is MNHNS and CDR2 is SASEGT in the germline V gene. With 5 bases removed from V and 5 bases from J, the gap between germline ends came to 15 bases. The CDR3 loop reads CASSTRTQGETQYF. CDR3 DNA: TGTGCCAGCAGTACGCGGACCCAGGGGGAGACCCAGTACTTC.

The chain couples TRBV2 to TRBJ1-2; tentatively, D is TRBD1 (5 bases). Per germline, CDR1 SNHLY and CDR2 FYNNEI. Trimming took off 8 bases at V and 1 base at J, with 14 bases between the two ends. This CDR3 is 14 amino acids long. This CDR3 is CASYTGPFNYGYTF. CDR3 coding DNA: TGTGCCAGCTACACAGGACCCTTTAACTATGGCTACACCTTC.

This clonotype was counted at least ten times. In DNA, the CDR3 is TGTGCCAGTAGTAGGTGGACAGGAGAGAGCAATCAGCCCCAGCATTTT. Residues: CASSRWTGESNQPQHF. This chain uses TRBV19 with TRBJ1-5, with 7 positions matching TRBD1. The CDR3 extends over 16 amino acids. The ends lost 4 bases at V and 1 base at J; junction bases unmatched: 7. The V gene's germline CDR1 is LNHDA and CDR2 SQIVND (reference sequence).

The chain is built from TRBV2 and TRBJ2-1; 7 bases align to TRBD2. This CDR3 contains 13 residues. The J segment lost 7 bases and the V segment lost 6 bases, leaving 6 bases of the junction unmatched. Germline V lookup: CDR1 SNHLY, CDR2 FYNNEI. The CDR3 protein is CASRLEGLNEQFF. Written as DNA, the CDR3 is TGTGCCAGCAGGTTAGAGGGACTAAATGAGCAGTTCTTC.

The chain links TRBV15 to TRBJ1-4, with D perhaps TRBD1 (6 bases). The germline CDR1 and CDR2 sequences are LNHNV and YYDKDF (reference sequence). The CDR3 extends over 15 amino acids. V shed 1 base and J shed 7 bases, with 13 bases lying between them. For the CDR3, the DNA is TGTGCCACCAGCAGAGGCAGACAGGTAGCTGAAAAACTGTTTTTT. Residues: CATSRGRQVAEKLFF.

This clonotype was counted many times. The CDR3 DNA reads as TGTGCCAGCAGCCTCGGACAGCTATTCCCAGATACGCAGTATTTT. Encoded protein: CASSLGQLFPDTQYF. This chain connects TRBV14 to TRBJ2-3, with a tentative D call TRBD1 (6 bases). The CDR3 runs to 15 residues. Trimming took 4 bases from V and 4 from J, leaving 15 bases between them. CDR1 is SGHDN and CDR2 is FVKESK in the germline V gene.

The CDR3 sequence: CASSLGPGLGYSPLHF. The CDR3, as DNA: TGTGCCAGCAGTTTAGGCCCAGGGCTAGGCTATTCACCCCTCCACTTT. J is TRBJ1-6 and V is TRBV12-3 or TRBV12-4; weak D call: TRBD1 (5 bases). The ends were cut back, 1 base at V and 8 bases at J, with 15 bases in the middle. This CDR3 comprises 16 residues.